The clone carrying this T cell receptor beta chain is a singleton in its sample. The CDR3 extends over 13 amino acids. J was trimmed by 6 bases and V by 5 bases; bases with no gene match: 2. CDR1 and CDR2 (germline): LNHNV, YYDKDF (reference sequence). This sample stems from a study of blood T cell repertoires in COVID-19. Study-level information: Specimens from acute and convalescent COVID-19 originated in the United States, Italy and Spain. PBMCs, B-cell-depleted T cells, or T cells provided the cDNA or gDNA that made up the material.

Libraries were prepared by immunoSEQ multiplex PCR; TCRdb keeps only in-frame clonotypes and omits some of them. This table has roughly 150,000 clones, approximately 78% appearing once. The J gene is TRBJ2-2, the V gene TRBV15, with 8 bases fitting TRBD1. This TCR was recovered from an elderly woman with acute or convalescent COVID-19. The sample consisted of peripheral blood. This chain's CDR3 is CATSLTGAGELFF. CDR3 coding DNA: TGTGCCACCAGCCTGACAGGGGCCGGGGAGCTGTTTTTT.